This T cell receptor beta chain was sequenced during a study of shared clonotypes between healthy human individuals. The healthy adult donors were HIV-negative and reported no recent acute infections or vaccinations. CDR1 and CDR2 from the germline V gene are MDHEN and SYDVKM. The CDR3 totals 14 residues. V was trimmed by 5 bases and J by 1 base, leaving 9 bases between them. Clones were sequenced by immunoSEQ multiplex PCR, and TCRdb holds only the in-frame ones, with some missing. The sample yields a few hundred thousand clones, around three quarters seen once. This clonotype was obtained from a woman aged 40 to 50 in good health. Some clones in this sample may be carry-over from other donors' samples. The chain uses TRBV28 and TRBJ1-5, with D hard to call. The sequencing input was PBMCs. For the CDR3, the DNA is TGTGCCAGCAGTCTGTATATGAGCAATCAGCCCCAGCATTTT. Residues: CASSLYMSNQPQHF. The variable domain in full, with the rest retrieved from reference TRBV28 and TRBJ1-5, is DVKVTQSSRYLVKRTGEKVFLECVQDMDHENMFWYRQDPGLGLRLIYFSYDVKMKEKGDIPEGYSVSREKKERFSLILESASTNQTSMYLCASSLYMSNQPQHFGDGTRLSIL.